This is a list of T cell receptor beta chains from one sample in a study of blood T cell repertoires in COVID-19. The repertoire was sequenced with immunoSEQ multiplex PCR; TCRdb's copy has only in-frame clones and lacks some. The table has over 450,000 clones, nearly 90% seen once. Sequencing used peripheral blood. The receptors come from a man between 18 and 35 years old with COVID-19, enrolled during active disease. CDR3s include the opening cysteine and the closing phenylalanine or tryptophan. Each record gives: V gene, D gene, clone size, J gene, CDR3 protein, CDR3 DNA. The D gene is left open where the match is weak. Only some rows state a clone size, as once, few, many or a class for expanded clones.

TRBV12-1	.	.	TRBJ1-5	CASSPALWNQPQHF	TGTGCCAGCAGCCCCGCGCTTTGGAATCAGCCCCAGCATTTT
TRBV6-2/TRBV6-3	.	.	TRBJ2-7	CASSWGGRRYF	TGTGCCAGCAGTTGGGGCGGTCGCCGGTACTTC
TRBV30	.	.	TRBJ2-1	CAWSVEGRVRNEQFF	TGTGCCTGGAGTGTTGAGGGTCGGGTACGCAATGAGCAGTTCTTC
TRBV18	.	.	TRBJ2-7	CASSLDREAYEQYF	TGTGCCAGCTCTCTCGACAGGGAGGCCTACGAGCAGTACTTC
TRBV6-5	TRBD1	.	TRBJ1-1	CASTGGRNTEAFF	TGTGCCAGCACAGGGGGTAGGAACACTGAAGCTTTCTTT
TRBV4-2	.	.	TRBJ2-7	CASSQELPRGNYEQYF	TGTGCCAGCAGCCAAGAACTCCCCAGGGGAAACTACGAGCAGTACTTC
TRBV7-2	TRBD2	.	TRBJ2-2	CATPSRTSGGYTGELFF	TGTGCCACACCAAGCCGGACTAGCGGGGGGTACACCGGGGAGCTGTTTTTT
TRBV5-1	.	.	TRBJ2-5	CASTLAERETQYF	TGCGCCAGCACCTTAGCGGAACGGGAGACCCAGTACTTC
TRBV5-5	TRBD1	.	TRBJ1-3	CASSWKTGGIENTIYF	TGTGCCAGCAGCTGGAAGACAGGGGGAATTGAGAACACCATATATTTT
TRBV6-1	TRBD1	.	TRBJ1-1	CASSARTGGGGTEAFF	TGTGCCAGCAGTGCAAGGACAGGGGGTGGCGGCACTGAAGCTTTCTTT
TRBV6-5	.	.	TRBJ2-7	CASSYSGGREQYF	TGTGCCAGCAGTTACTCGGGAGGTCGCGAGCAGTACTTC
TRBV2	.	.	TRBJ2-7	CASSLSFVEQYF	TGTGCCAGCAGTTTAAGCTTTGTAGAGCAGTACTTC
TRBV7-8	TRBD1	.	TRBJ2-1	CASSLGTGLSQYNEQFF	TGTGCCAGCAGCTTGGGGACAGGGCTTTCCCAGTACAATGAGCAGTTCTTC
TRBV23-1	TRBD2	.	TRBJ2-1	CASSQQAPSGTSYNEQFF	TGCGCCAGCAGTCAACAGGCACCTAGCGGGACCTCCTACAATGAGCAGTTCTTC
TRBV5-6	TRBD1	.	TRBJ1-5	CASSRTGGGNQPQHF	TGTGCCAGCAGCAGGACAGGGGGCGGCAATCAGCCCCAGCATTTT
TRBV15	TRBD1	.	TRBJ2-7	CATSRRQGSHEQYF	TGTGCCACCAGCAGACGACAGGGGTCCCACGAGCAGTACTTC
TRBV7-9	.	.	TRBJ2-5	CASSAQGTQYF	TGTGCCAGCAGCGCCCAGGGGACCCAGTACTTC
TRBV2	TRBD2	.	TRBJ2-7	CASSPGLAGVWEQYF	TGTGCCAGCAGTCCCGGACTAGCGGGAGTATGGGAGCAGTACTTC
TRBV6-5	.	.	TRBJ2-7	CASSPLTGQGEQYF	TGTGCCAGCAGTCCCCTAACAGGGCAAGGCGAGCAGTACTTC
TRBV11-2	TRBD1	.	TRBJ2-1	CASSQTGGAYNEQFF	TGTGCCAGCAGTCAGACAGGGGGGGCCTACAATGAGCAGTTCTTC
TRBV9	.	.	TRBJ2-1	CASSGTGEQFF	TGTGCCAGCAGCGGGACTGGAGAGCAGTTCTTC
TRBV2	TRBD2	.	TRBJ2-3	CASSDPRSGGRTDTQYF	TGTGCCAGCAGTGACCCCCGGAGCGGGGGGCGCACAGATACGCAGTATTTT
TRBV24-1	TRBD1	many	TRBJ1-2	CATSDSSGTGDRNGYTF	TGTGCCACCAGTGATTCATCCGGGACAGGGGATAGGAATGGCTACACCTTC
TRBV7-9	.	.	TRBJ2-3	CATAAGGTDTQYF	TGTGCCACCGCAGCGGGTGGCACAGATACGCAGTATTTT
TRBV11-3	.	.	TRBJ2-4	CASSARDSIKNIQYF	TGTGCCAGCAGCGCCCGGGACTCGATCAAAAACATTCAGTACTTC
TRBV10-3	TRBD2	once	TRBJ2-7	CATGTSGRGPEQYF	TGTGCCACCGGGACTAGCGGGAGGGGGCCCGAGCAGTACTTC
TRBV7-9	.	.	TRBJ1-1	CASSWTRGNTEAFF	TGTGCCAGCAGCTGGACCAGGGGGAACACTGAAGCTTTCTTT
TRBV6-5	TRBD1	.	TRBJ1-2	CASRPGDRGNYGYTF	TGTGCCAGCAGGCCTGGCGACAGGGGTAACTATGGCTACACCTTC
TRBV11-3	.	.	TRBJ1-1	CASQVGAEAFF	TGTGCCAGCCAGGTAGGGGCCGAAGCTTTCTTT
TRBV9	TRBD2	.	TRBJ2-6	CASSVSSGISFSGANVLTF	TGTGCCAGCAGCGTATCTAGCGGGATCTCCTTCTCTGGGGCCAACGTCCTGACTTTC
TRBV7-2	TRBD1	.	TRBJ2-1	CASSLNRGFF	TGTGCCAGCAGCTTAAACAGGGGGTTCTTC
TRBV5-5	TRBD2	once	TRBJ2-7	CASSLGASGTYEQYF	TGTGCCAGCAGCTTGGGGGCTAGCGGAACCTACGAGCAGTACTTC
TRBV6-4	TRBD2	once	TRBJ2-1	CASSASGGPDEQFF	TGTGCCAGCAGTGCAAGCGGGGGGCCCGATGAGCAGTTCTTC
TRBV5-1	.	once	TRBJ1-1	CASSLTPDNTEAFF	TGCGCCAGCAGCTTGACACCCGATAACACTGAAGCTTTCTTT
TRBV7-2	.	.	TRBJ2-3	CASSLVATTDTQYF	TGTGCCAGCAGCTTAGTGGCCACCACAGATACGCAGTATTTT
TRBV3-1/TRBV3-2	.	.	TRBJ2-5	CASSPGTREETQYF	TGTGCCAGCAGCCCCGGGACACGGGAAGAGACCCAGTACTTC
TRBV2	.	.	TRBJ1-4	CASSWQGKLFF	TGTGCCAGCAGTTGGCAGGGTAAACTGTTTTTT
TRBV5-4	.	.	TRBJ2-1	CASSLNRAYNEQFF	TGTGCCAGCAGCTTGAACAGGGCCTACAATGAGCAGTTCTTC
TRBV19	TRBD2	.	TRBJ2-1	CASRGRGPSYNEQFF	TGTGCCAGTAGAGGGAGGGGACCCTCCTACAATGAGCAGTTCTTC
TRBV20-1	.	.	TRBJ2-2	CSAPEGGELFF	TGCAGTGCCCCCGAGGGCGGGGAGCTGTTTTTT
TRBV11-2	TRBD2	.	TRBJ2-1	CASSLEIAGGRQFF	TGTGCCAGCAGCTTAGAGATAGCGGGGGGGCGGCAGTTCTTC
TRBV10-1	TRBD2	.	TRBJ2-3	CASNLWREGPDTQYF	TGCGCCAGCAATCTTTGGCGGGAGGGTCCAGATACGCAGTATTTT
TRBV7-3	TRBD1	.	TRBJ2-2	CASRGQPNTGELFF	TGTGCCAGCAGGGGACAGCCGAACACCGGGGAGCTGTTTTTT
TRBV2	.	once	TRBJ2-1	CARQGRSLNEQFF	TGTGCCAGACAGGGAAGGTCCCTTAATGAGCAGTTCTTC
TRBV6-6	.	.	TRBJ1-2	CASSYIPGNGYTF	TGTGCCAGCAGTTACATACCCGGGAATGGCTACACCTTC
TRBV6-5	.	.	TRBJ1-2	CASSYGSYGYTF	TGTGCCAGCAGTTACGGTAGCTATGGCTACACCTTC
TRBV19	.	.	TRBJ1-5	CASSNVGSNQPQHF	TGTGCCAGTAGTAATGTCGGGAGCAATCAGCCCCAGCATTTT
TRBV27	.	.	TRBJ1-5	CASSQIGHGPQHF	TGTGCCAGCAGTCAGATCGGACACGGGCCCCAGCATTTT
TRBV7-9	.	once	TRBJ2-1	CASSPPGGLLNEQFF	TGTGCCAGCAGCCCACCCGGGGGGCTCTTGAATGAGCAGTTCTTC
TRBV9	.	.	TRBJ2-3	CASSVDQGWDTQYF	TGTGCCAGCAGCGTAGATCAGGGTTGGGATACGCAGTATTTT